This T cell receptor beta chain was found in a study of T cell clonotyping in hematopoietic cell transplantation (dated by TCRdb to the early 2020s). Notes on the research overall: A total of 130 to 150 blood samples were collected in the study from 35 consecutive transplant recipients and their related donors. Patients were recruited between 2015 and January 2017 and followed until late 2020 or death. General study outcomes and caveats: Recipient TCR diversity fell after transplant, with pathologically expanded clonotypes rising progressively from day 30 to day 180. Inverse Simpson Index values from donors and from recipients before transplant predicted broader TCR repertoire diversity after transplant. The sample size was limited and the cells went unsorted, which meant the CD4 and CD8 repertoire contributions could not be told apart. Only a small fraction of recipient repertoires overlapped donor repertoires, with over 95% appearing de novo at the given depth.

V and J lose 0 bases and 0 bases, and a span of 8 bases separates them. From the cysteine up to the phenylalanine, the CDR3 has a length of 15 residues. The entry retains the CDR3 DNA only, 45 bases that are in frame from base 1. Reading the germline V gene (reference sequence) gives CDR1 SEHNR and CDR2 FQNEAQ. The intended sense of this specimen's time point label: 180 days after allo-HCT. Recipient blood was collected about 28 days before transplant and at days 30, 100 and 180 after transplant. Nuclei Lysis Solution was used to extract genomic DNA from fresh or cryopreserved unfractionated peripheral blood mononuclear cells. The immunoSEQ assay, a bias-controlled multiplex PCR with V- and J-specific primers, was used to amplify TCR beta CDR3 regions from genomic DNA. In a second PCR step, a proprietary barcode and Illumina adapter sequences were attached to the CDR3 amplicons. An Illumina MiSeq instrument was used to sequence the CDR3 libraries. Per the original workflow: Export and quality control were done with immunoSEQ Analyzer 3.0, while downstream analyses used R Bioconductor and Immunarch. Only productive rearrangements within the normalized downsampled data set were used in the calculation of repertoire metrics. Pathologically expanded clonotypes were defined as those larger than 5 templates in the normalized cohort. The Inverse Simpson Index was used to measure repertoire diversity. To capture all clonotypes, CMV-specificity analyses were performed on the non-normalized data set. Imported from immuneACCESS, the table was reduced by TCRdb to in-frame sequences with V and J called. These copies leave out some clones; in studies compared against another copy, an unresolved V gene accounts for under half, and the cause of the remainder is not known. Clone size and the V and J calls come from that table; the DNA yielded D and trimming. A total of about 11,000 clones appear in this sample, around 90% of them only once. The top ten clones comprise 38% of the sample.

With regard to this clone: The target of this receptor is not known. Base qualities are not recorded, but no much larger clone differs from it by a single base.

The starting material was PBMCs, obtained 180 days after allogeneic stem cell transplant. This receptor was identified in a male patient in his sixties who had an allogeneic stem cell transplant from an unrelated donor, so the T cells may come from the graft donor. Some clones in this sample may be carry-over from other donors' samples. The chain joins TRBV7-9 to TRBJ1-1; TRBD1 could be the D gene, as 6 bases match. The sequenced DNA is TGTGCCAGCAGCTTAGCACAGGGTATGAACACTGAAGCTTTCTTT. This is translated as CASSLAQGMNTEAFF.